This T cell receptor beta chain is drawn from a study of shared clonotypes between healthy human individuals. Study results and limitations: Clonotypes shared by all four sorted-subset donors had higher generation probabilities than non-shared clonotypes.

Profiled with immunoSEQ multiplex PCR; TCRdb holds only in-frame clones, not every one. The repertoire holds 1.6 million or so clones, with around 97% as singletons. Comments on this clone: Antigen: not known. This sample also contains other DNA sequences that code for the same CDR3.

The CDR3 length is 13 residues. The V end lost 4 bases, the J end lost 1 base, and 7 bases lay between the germline ends. Looked up from germline, CDR1 is KGHSH and CDR2 is LQKENI. The rearrangement joins TRBV18 to TRBJ2-5; D unresolved. Sequencing input: naive CD4+ T cells sorted from blood. Subset reported: CD45RA+ positively selected. This sequence was found in a man in his thirties or forties in good health. CDR3 protein: CASSLGLQETQYF. The CDR3 DNA reads TGTGCCAGCTCACTCGGTCTCCAAGAGACCCAGTACTTC.